The clone carrying this T cell receptor (beta chain) has a count of ten or more. TCRdb processed the reads anew with MiXCR; each CDR3 protein has one entry. The top ten clones hold around 14% of a sample with around 530,000 distinct CDR3 sequences, 26% of them seen once. The data were taken from a study of T cell repertoires in cytomegalovirus infection. On the study more broadly: Both CMV infection and a matching HLA type were indicated by public TCR beta signatures.

With 4 bases removed from V and 7 bases from J, the gap between germline ends came to 20 bases. CDR3 length: 15 amino acids. Germline V gene data show CDR1 as LNHDA and CDR2 as SQIVND (reference sequence). The rearrangement joins TRBV19 to TRBJ2-7, with D uncertain. The TCR comes from a human donor in good health (CMV status not recorded). Some clones in this sample may be carry-over from other donors' samples. Sequencing used PBMCs. CDR3 region: CASSRSVLDPAEQYF. CDR3 bases: TGTGCCAGTAGTAGGAGTGTTCTGGATCCCGCGGAGCAGTACTTC.